What follows are 2 T cell receptor beta chains derived from one specimen sequenced in a study of T cells in Graves' hyperthyroidism and ophthalmopathy (dated by TCRdb to the late 2010s). The library was prepared using multiplex PCR. Sequencing was carried out with an Illumina HiSeq 2000. The TCR beta CDR3 regions were amplified from the RNA transcripts. For the first round of RT-PCR on the TCR CDR3, the HTBI primer set was used together with the Qiagen OneStep RT-PCR kit. TCRdb took the public reads, trimmed them with fastp at Q25, ran MiXCR for clone calling and kept in-frame beta chains. A single entry per CDR3 protein holds the most common genes and DNA from its merged rows. The sample has over 350,000 distinct CDR3 sequences on record, roughly 18% of them singletons. Over 35% of the sample is held by the ten biggest clonotypes. Sequencing input: blood. These receptors were obtained from a man younger than 30 with Graves' ophthalmopathy.

This clonotype came up a few times. The chain recombines TRBV12-3 or TRBV12-4 with TRBJ1-1; D might be TRBD1 (5 bases). Trimming stripped 11 bases from V and 1 base from J, with 20 bases between. The CDR3 has 15 amino acids. The CDR3 protein is CASQIAGRKNTEAFF. CDR3 DNA sequence: TGTGCCTCCCAAATTGCGGGGCGGAAGAACACTGAAGCTTTCTTT.

A note on this clonotype: A much bigger clone sits one base away, suggesting this may be a read error. The rearrangement links TRBV13 to TRBJ1-2; no firm D call. The CDR3 is 16 amino acids. V lost 2 bases and J 6 bases, leaving 19 bases between the germline ends. In germline, CDR1 is PRHDT, CDR2 FYEKMQ (reference sequence). Written as DNA, the CDR3 is TGTGCCAGCAGCTTAAAAGGAGGCCGGCAAGGACATGGCTACACCTTC. Its translation: CASSLKGGRQGHGYTF. Filled out from reference TRBV13 and TRBJ1-2, the complete variable domain reads AAGVIQSPRHLIKEKRETATLKCYPIPRHDTVYWYQQGPGQDPQFLISFYEKMQSDKGSIPDRFSAQQFSDYHSELNMSSLELGDSALYFCASSLKGGRQGHGYTFGSGTRLTVV.